This entry features one T cell receptor (beta chain) sequence. CDR1 is SGHTA, CDR2 FQGNSA, per germline. V shed 0 bases and J shed 5 bases, with 7 bases lying between them. The CDR3 loop spans 14 amino acids. The data are from a study of blood T cell repertoires in COVID-19. Under the authors' procedure: Researchers report that nucleated cell counts were estimated from reference gene primer amplification. Clones were read by immunoSEQ multiplex PCR, and TCRdb kept only the in-frame ones, dropping some. V, J and clone size derive from that table, while D and trimming were established from the DNA sequence. The sample shows around 130,000 clones, less than 90% of them seen only once.

The sequenced sample was peripheral blood. The V call is TRBV7-2, the J call TRBJ1-4, with D uncertain. This clonotype originated in a man between 60 and 75 years old with acute or convalescent COVID-19. The CDR3 DNA follows: TGTGCCAGCAGCTTAGCGTCCGGGAATGAAAAACTGTTTTTT. Encoded protein: CASSLASGNEKLFF.